This T cell receptor beta chain derives from a study of shared clonotypes between healthy human individuals. From germline, CDR1 is GTSNPN and CDR2 SVGIG (reference sequence). Trimming at V came to 0 bases and at J to 3 bases, leaving 6 bases not matched to a gene. The CDR3 extends over 15 amino acids. Profiling relied on immunoSEQ multiplex PCR, and the TCRdb table lists in-frame clones only, not all of them. The sample carries over a million clones, about 84% recorded once. The sequenced material came from memory CD4+ T cells from PBMCs. Subset of the sample: CD45RA-negative fraction. The V call is TRBV30, the J call TRBJ2-7, with 9 bases identical to TRBD2. The clonotype was recovered from a man younger than 35 in good health. Some clones in this sample may be carry-over from other donors' samples. The CDR3 region is CAWSVGLAGNYEQYF. CDR3 bases: TGTGCCTGGAGTGTGGGCCTAGCGGGGAACTACGAGCAGTACTTC.